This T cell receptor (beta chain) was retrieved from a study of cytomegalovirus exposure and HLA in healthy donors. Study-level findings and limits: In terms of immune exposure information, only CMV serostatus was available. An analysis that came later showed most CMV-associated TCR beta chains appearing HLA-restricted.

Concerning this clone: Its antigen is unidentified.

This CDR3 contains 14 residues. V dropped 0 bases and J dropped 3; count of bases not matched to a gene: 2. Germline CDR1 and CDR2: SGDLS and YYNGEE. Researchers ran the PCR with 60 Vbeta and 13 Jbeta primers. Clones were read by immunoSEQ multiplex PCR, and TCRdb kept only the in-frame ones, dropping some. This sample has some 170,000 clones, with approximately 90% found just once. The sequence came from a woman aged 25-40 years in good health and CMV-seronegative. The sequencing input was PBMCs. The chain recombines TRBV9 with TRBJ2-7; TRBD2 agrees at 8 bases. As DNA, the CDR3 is TGTGCCAGCAGCGTAGCGGGGGGGGTCTACGAGCAGTACTTC. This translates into CASSVAGGVYEQYF.